What follows are 17 T cell receptor beta chains derived from one specimen sequenced in a study of Graves' ophthalmopathy and Graves' hyperthyroidism. RNA transcripts provided the template for amplifying TCR beta CDR3 regions. Second-round multiplex PCR followed a first-round RT-PCR using HTBI primers. Each CDR3 protein is one row after TCRdb ran MiXCR on the multiplex PCR reads. Of 600,000 to 950,000 distinct CDR3 sequences in the sample, roughly 41% were seen once. Sequencing input: peripheral blood. The receptors derive from an adult man with Graves' ophthalmopathy.

This chain connects TRBV25-1 to TRBJ2-7; no reliable D call. The CDR3 runs to 15 residues. Trimming left V 6 bases short and J 2 bases short, with 17 bases between. The germline gives CDR1 MGHDK, CDR2 SYGVNS. CDR3 sequence: CASSHPSEKPYEQYF. In DNA form, the CDR3 reads TGTGCCAGCAGCCATCCCTCAGAGAAACCCTACGAGCAGTACTTC.

This chain connects TRBV29-1 to TRBJ1-1; D is perhaps TRBD1 (6 bases). The germline V gene has CDR1 SQVTM and CDR2 ANQGSEA. V was pared by 5 bases and J by 3 bases, with 19 bases between. The CDR3 covers 15 residues. CDR3 sequence reads: CSVQVNRDKDTEAFF. As DNA, the CDR3 is TGCAGCGTTCAGGTGAACCGGGACAAAGACACTGAAGCTTTCTTT. The variable domain in full, with the rest retrieved from reference TRBV29-1 and TRBJ1-1, is SAVISQKPSRDICQRGTSLTIQCQVDSQVTMMFWYRQQPGQSLTLIATANQGSEATYESGFVIDKFPISRPNLTFSTLTVSNMSPEDSSIYLCSVQVNRDKDTEAFFGQGTRLTVV.

In its sample, this clonotype was seen a few times. V usage is TRBV5-1 and J usage is TRBJ2-5; D call uncertain. CDR3 size: 14 residues. Per the germline V gene, CDR1 is SGHRS and CDR2 is YFSETQ. The V gene lost 3 bases and the J gene lost 1 base, with 10 bases spanning the gap. DNA for the CDR3: TGCGCCAGCAGCTATGGGCAGCCCCAAGAGACCCAGTACTTC. It is translated as CASSYGQPQETQYF.

The chain links TRBV13 to TRBJ2-7, with 8 positions matching TRBD1. Trimming at V came to 1 base and at J to 5 bases, leaving 7 bases not matched to a gene. The CDR3 has 15 residues. CDR1 PRHDT and CDR2 FYEKMQ come from the germline V gene (reference sequence). As DNA, the CDR3 is TGTGCCAGCAGCTTAGCCGGGACAGGCGCAAACGAGCAGTACTTC. Protein sequence: CASSLAGTGANEQYF. The full variable domain, rest sourced from reference TRBV13 and TRBJ2-7, is AAGVIQSPRHLIKEKRETATLKCYPIPRHDTVYWYQQGPGQDPQFLISFYEKMQSDKGSIPDRFSAQQFSDYHSELNMSSLELGDSALYFCASSLAGTGANEQYFGPGTRLTVT.

Remarks on this clonotype: With a much larger clone just one base away, this may be a read error. V gene TRBV19 combines with J gene TRBJ1-1; tentative D call: TRBD1 (5 bases). In germline, CDR1 is LNHDA, CDR2 SQIVND (reference sequence). The CDR3 loop spans 12 amino acids. The CDR3 region is CVSTEGSTEAFF. Written as DNA, the CDR3 is TGTGTCAGTACTGAGGGGAGCACTGAAGCTTTCTTT.

The chain is built from TRBV25-1 and TRBJ1-4, with 8 positions matching TRBD1. The trim removed 6 bases at V and 7 bases at J, leaving 10 bases unmatched. CDR3 size: 15 residues. Germline V gene lookup returns CDR1 MGHDK and CDR2 SYGVNS. Written as DNA, the CDR3 is TGTGCCAGCAGCCAAGATTGGACAGGGAGTGAAAAACTGTTTTTT. This encodes CASSQDWTGSEKLFF.

This clonotype was seen at least ten times. CDR3 amino acids: CASSLGQGGDYGYTF. CDR3 nucleotide sequence: TGTGCCAGCAGCTTAGGTCAGGGTGGCGACTATGGCTACACCTTC. This chain connects TRBV7-8 to TRBJ1-2; TRBD1 might be the D (5 bases). This CDR3 comprises 15 residues. V was shortened by 1 base and J by 3 bases, with 12 bases between the two germline ends. Looked up from germline, CDR1 is SGHVS and CDR2 is FQNEAQ.

This clonotype was picked up a small number of times. The chain carries TRBV7-9 and TRBJ2-5; 7 positions agree with TRBD2. From germline, CDR1 is SEHNR and CDR2 FQNEAQ (reference sequence). The CDR3 loop spans 14 amino acids. V lost 6 bases and J lost 1; bases outside the gene matches: 5. The CDR3, as DNA: TGTGCCAGCAGACGAGGACTAGGCCAAGAGACCCAGTACTTC. It yields the protein CASRRGLGQETQYF.

As for this clonotype: A much larger clone is a single base away; this may be a read error. The rearrangement uses TRBV20-1 and TRBJ2-7, with a weak D call TRBD1 (6 bases). Per germline, CDR1 DFQATT and CDR2 SNEGSKA (reference sequence). CDR3 length equals 13 residues. V dropped 3 bases and J dropped 5 bases, with 14 bases sitting between them. CDR3 region: CSASIQGTDEQYV. CDR3 nucleotide sequence: TGCAGTGCTAGTATACAGGGCACGGACGAGCAGTACGTC.

CDR3 amino acids: CREAGILMNTEAFF. The CDR3 nucleotides read TGCAGGGAAGCCGGGATACTCATGAACACTGAAGCTTTCTTT. The J gene is TRBJ1-1, the V gene TRBV29-1; D gene unclear. Germline CDR1 is SQVTM and CDR2 is ANQGSEA. The CDR3 length is 14 residues.

This sequence joins TRBV7-9 and TRBJ1-2; TRBD1 aligns across 10 bases. Germline V gene data show CDR1 as SEHNR and CDR2 as FQNEAQ (reference sequence). The CDR3 extends over 15 amino acids. The ends lost 5 bases at V and 4 bases at J; junction bases unmatched: 7. This chain's CDR3 is CASSTGQGIFYGYTF. The CDR3 DNA follows: TGTGCCAGCAGCACGGGACAGGGGATTTTCTATGGCTACACCTTC.

The chain uses TRBV25-1 and TRBJ1-6; tentatively, D is TRBD1 (6 bases). Trimming took off 2 bases at V and 10 bases at J, with 18 bases between the two ends. This CDR3 is built from 16 residues. Germline values: CDR1 MGHDK, CDR2 SYGVNS. As DNA, the CDR3 is TGTGCCAGCAGTGAAGTGGGGAGGGGGTTCGGCTCACCCCTCCACTTT. It specifies CASSEVGRGFGSPLHF.

This clonotype was counted a few times. The V gene is TRBV13, the J gene TRBJ2-7; D is undetermined. The CDR3 has 14 residues. V lost 0 bases to trimming and J lost 0 bases, with 6 bases between them. CDR1 and CDR2 from the germline V gene are PRHDT and FYEKMQ (reference sequence). CDR3 sequence (DNA): TGTGCCAGCAGCTTAGGCGAGATCTCCTACGAGCAGTACTTC. It encodes CASSLGEISYEQYF.

This clonotype was seen repeatedly, ten times or more. This chain connects TRBV10-2 to TRBJ2-7; D uncertain. Between the trimmed V and J ends, which lost 3 bases and 6 bases, there was a span of 12 bases. Germline assignment: CDR1 WSHSY and CDR2 SAAADI. This CDR3 has 13 residues. The CDR3 DNA reads TGCGCCAGCAGTGATTCCCCAGGCCGCGAGCAGTACTTC. It specifies CASSDSPGREQYF.

In the case of this clonotype: Germline and junction disagree at one end, which may indicate a read error. The chain is built from TRBV25-1 and TRBJ2-6, with 7 bases matching TRBD1. Germline V gives CDR1 MGHDK, CDR2 SYGVNS. CDR3 length equals 16 residues. CDR3 region: CATSDAPGQGANVLTF. The CDR3 bases are TGTGCCACCAGTGATGCCCCGGGACAGGGGGCCAACGTCCTGACTTTC.

Many counts were recorded for this clonotype. This chain links TRBV5-1 with TRBJ2-7; D is unclear. CDR3 length: 14 residues. V was cut by 4 bases and J by 3 bases, with 14 bases left in between. CDR1 is SGHRS and CDR2 is YFSETQ in the germline V gene. CDR3 amino acids: CASSTLGGYYEQYF. As DNA, the CDR3 is TGCGCCAGCAGCACCCTCGGCGGTTACTACGAGCAGTACTTC.

V is TRBV11-1 and J is TRBJ1-1; a possible D gene is TRBD1 (5 bases). Per germline, CDR1 SGHAT and CDR2 FQDESV (reference sequence). The CDR3 runs to 13 residues. V dropped 5 bases and J dropped 8 bases, with 15 bases sitting between them. For the CDR3, the DNA is TGTGCCAGCAGCGTTGAAGAGGGGAAGGAAGCTTTCTTT. The encoded protein is CASSVEEGKEAFF.